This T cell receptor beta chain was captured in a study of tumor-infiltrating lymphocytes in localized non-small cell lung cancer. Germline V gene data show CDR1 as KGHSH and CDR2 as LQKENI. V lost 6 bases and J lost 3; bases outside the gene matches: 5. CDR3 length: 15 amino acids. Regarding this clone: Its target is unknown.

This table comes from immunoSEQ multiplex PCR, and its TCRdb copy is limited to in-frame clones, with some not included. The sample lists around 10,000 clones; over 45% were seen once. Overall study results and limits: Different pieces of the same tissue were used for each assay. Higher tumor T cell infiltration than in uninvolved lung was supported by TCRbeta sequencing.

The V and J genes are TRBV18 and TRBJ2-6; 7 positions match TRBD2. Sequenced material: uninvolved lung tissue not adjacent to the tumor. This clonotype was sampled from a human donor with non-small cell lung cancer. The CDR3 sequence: CASSPAGVGANVLTF. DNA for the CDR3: TGTGCCAGCTCCCCGGCGGGGGTTGGGGCCAACGTCCTGACTTTC.